Shown below are 21 T cell receptor beta chains from a single sample sequenced in a study of cytomegalovirus exposure and HLA in healthy donors. A multiplex PCR was run with 60 Vbeta primers and 13 Jbeta primers. The method was immunoSEQ multiplex PCR; TCRdb's version includes in-frame clones alone and lacks a portion of them. The sample includes around 140,000 clones, around 75% of them seen just once. The sequenced sample consisted of PBMCs. Receptor source: a man aged 25-45 years in good health and CMV-seronegative.

The V and J genes are TRBV6-5 and TRBJ2-5, with TRBD2 identical over 11 bases. The length of the CDR3 is 14 residues. Germline CDR1 reads MNHEY; CDR2 reads SVGAGI. After removal of 6 bases from V and 3 bases from J, the junction contained 3 bases not matched to a gene. CDR3 DNA sequence: TGTGCCAGCAGACAACTAGCGGGAGAAGAGACCCAGTACTTC. Translation: CASRQLAGEETQYF.

This clone was observed a single time. The chain has TRBV5-6 and TRBJ1-5; unclear D gene. The germline V gene has CDR1 SGHDT and CDR2 YYEEEE. Trimming removed 4 bases from V and 7 bases from J, with 18 bases in between. CDR3 length equals 15 residues. CDR3 loop: CASSIGDLRVQPQHF. CDR3 DNA sequence: TGTGCCAGCAGCATCGGAGACCTACGGGTGCAGCCCCAGCATTTT.

The chain combines TRBV18 with TRBJ2-2, with D possibly being TRBD1 (5 bases). The CDR3 loop spans 16 amino acids. V was clipped by 2 bases and J by 3 bases, with 13 bases between them. Germline V gene data show CDR1 as KGHSH and CDR2 as LQKENI. Here the CDR3 DNA reads TGTGCCAGCTCACCATGGCAGGGCATAGACACCGGGGAGCTGTTTTTT. Protein: CASSPWQGIDTGELFF.

In this sample, this clone turned up a few times. The gene calls are TRBV19 and TRBJ2-6; D may be TRBD2 (5 bases). The V gene lost 7 bases and the J gene lost 0 bases, with 13 bases spanning the gap. Germline V lookup: CDR1 LNHDA, CDR2 SQIVND (reference sequence). CDR3 length: 16 amino acids. CDR3 amino acids: CASIDPGNSGANVLTF. The CDR3 DNA follows: TGTGCCAGTATCGACCCGGGGAACTCTGGGGCCAACGTCCTGACTTTC.

This clone was recorded a few times. The chain couples TRBV5-1 to TRBJ2-1, with D possibly being TRBD2 (6 bases). V lost 6 bases and J lost 0, with 13 bases in between. The germline gives CDR1 SGHRS, CDR2 YFSETQ. This CDR3 is 15 amino acids long. The CDR3 here is CASTLGDFSYNEQFF. CDR3 bases: TGCGCCAGCACCCTTGGGGACTTCTCCTACAATGAGCAGTTCTTC.

This chain connects TRBV5-1 to TRBJ1-2, with 10 bases aligning to TRBD1. V lost 3 bases to trimming and J lost 5 bases; unmatched junction nucleotides: 1. The length of the CDR3 is 13 residues. Germline V gene lookup returns CDR1 SGHRS and CDR2 YFSETQ. The CDR3 loop is CASSSGQGYGYTF. The CDR3 region has the DNA TGCGCCAGCAGCTCGGGACAGGGGTATGGCTACACCTTC.

The chain recombines TRBV19 with TRBJ2-6, with 8 positions matching TRBD1. Germline V gene sequence: CDR1 LNHDA, CDR2 SQIVND (reference sequence). The trim removed 4 bases at V and 4 bases at J, leaving 3 bases unmatched. The CDR3 length is 15 residues. In DNA, the CDR3 is TGTGCCAGTAGTACCGGACAGGGAGGGGCCAACGTCCTGACTTTC. Its translation is CASSTGQGGANVLTF.

This clone was seen just once. The chain combines TRBV7-8 with TRBJ1-6; tentative D call: TRBD1 (5 bases). The CDR3 is 12 residues long. Germline loops: CDR1 SGHVS, CDR2 FQNEAQ. The ends were cut back, 1 base at V and 16 bases at J, with 11 bases in the middle. CDR3 sequence reads: CASSLEGRRLHF. CDR3 bases: TGTGCCAGCAGCTTAGAGGGGAGGAGGCTCCACTTT.

This clone is a singleton in its sample. The chain joins TRBV7-9 to TRBJ2-7, with TRBD2 identical over 8 bases. Germline assignment: CDR1 SEHNR and CDR2 FQNEAQ (reference sequence). Germline trimming cut 3 bases from V and 5 bases from J; bases unmatched to any gene: 9. The CDR3 totals 15 residues. Written as DNA, the CDR3 is TGTGCCAGCAGCTTCGGGAGGGCCTCCCAGAACGAGCAGTACTTC. Its translation is CASSFGRASQNEQYF.

The V gene is TRBV10-3, the J gene TRBJ1-1; 10 bases fit TRBD1. The junction had 7 bases not matched to a gene; V was cut back by 6 bases and J by 0 bases. CDR3 length: 16 residues. The germline V gene has CDR1 ENHRY and CDR2 SYGVKD. CDR3 residues: CAIREGDRGLNTEAFF. In DNA form, the CDR3 reads TGTGCCATCAGGGAGGGGGACAGGGGCCTGAACACTGAAGCTTTCTTT.

The table lists this clone with a few counts. At one boundary the junction diverges from the germline segment, which might be a read error. The genes are TRBV7-2 and TRBJ2-6, with D possibly being TRBD1 (5 bases). Per the germline V gene, CDR1 is SGHTA and CDR2 is FQGNSA. This CDR3 comprises 14 residues. The CDR3 region is CASSGQAGANGLTF. The CDR3 nucleotides read TGTGCCAGCAGCGGGCAGGCTGGGGCCAACGGCCTGACTTTC. Together with reference TRBV7-2 and TRBJ2-6, the CDR3 gives the full variable domain: GAGVSQSPSNKVTEKGKDVELRCDPISGHTALYWYRQSLGQGLEFLIYFQGNSAPDKSGLPSDRFSAERTGGSVSTLTIQRTQQEDSAVYLCASSGQAGANGLTFGAGSRLTVL.

The V and J genes are TRBV19 and TRBJ2-7; D might be TRBD2 (5 bases). V dropped 6 bases and J dropped 0 bases, with 12 bases sitting between them. Germline CDR1 reads LNHDA; CDR2 reads SQIVND (reference sequence). The CDR3 runs 14 residues. The CDR3 DNA reads TGTGCCAGTAGGCCACCCGGACTCTCCTACGAGCAGTACTTC. This translates into CASRPPGLSYEQYF.

The rearrangement links TRBV6-6 to TRBJ2-7; 9 nucleotides match TRBD2. This CDR3 region has 16 residues. Germline V CDR1 and CDR2: MNHNY, SVGAGI (reference sequence). Trimming cost V 6 bases and J 6 bases; bases outside gene matches: 15. CDR3 amino acids: CASRVGRGRAAGEQYF. DNA of the CDR3: TGTGCCAGCAGAGTCGGGCGCGGGAGGGCGGCAGGCGAGCAGTACTTC.

The chain joins TRBV14 to TRBJ2-1, with TRBD1 matching over 9 bases. CDR1 is SGHDN and CDR2 is FVKESK in the germline V gene. V lost 4 bases, J lost 8 bases, and 6 bases stayed unmatched. The length of the CDR3 is 14 residues. DNA for the CDR3: TGTGCCAGCAGCCTAGGACAGGGGTACGATGAGCAGTTCTTC. Protein product: CASSLGQGYDEQFF.

J is TRBJ1-2 and V is TRBV6-1, with D possibly being TRBD1 (6 bases). The CDR3 is made up of 17 amino acids. Germline values: CDR1 MNHNS, CDR2 SASEGT. With 4 bases removed from V and 5 bases from J, the gap between germline ends came to 23 bases. In DNA, the CDR3 is TGTGCCAGCAGTGGCGTCGCCGGGACAAGCATATATTATGGCTACACCTTC. Residues: CASSGVAGTSIYYGYTF.

The chain combines TRBV30 with TRBJ2-5; 7 bases align to TRBD1. Gene TRBJ2-7 matches the end of the DNA better, so the J call may be wrong. The CDR3 has 13 residues. Germline V gene lookup returns CDR1 GTSNPN and CDR2 SVGIG (reference sequence). Here the CDR3 reads CAWSNRGPYEQYF. CDR3 bases: TGTGCCTGGAGTAACAGGGGACCCTACGAGCAGTACTTC.

J is TRBJ1-4 and V is TRBV28; D not resolved. CDR3 length equals 14 residues. V was shortened by 2 bases and J by 4 bases, with 8 bases between the two germline ends. Germline assignment: CDR1 MDHEN and CDR2 SYDVKM. CDR3: CASSLAELNEKLFF. CDR3 in DNA: TGTGCCAGCAGTTTAGCGGAACTTAATGAAAAACTGTTTTTT.

This rearrangement joins TRBV4-1 to TRBJ1-4; no clear D gene. The ends were cut back, 0 bases at V and 1 base at J, with 6 bases in the middle. The CDR3 sequence is 15 residues long. Germline lookup yields CDR1 MGHRA and CDR2 YSYEKL. CDR3 in amino acids: CASSQDGVTNEKLFF. The CDR3 DNA reads as TGCGCCAGCAGCCAAGACGGGGTAACTAATGAAAAACTGTTTTTT.

The chain uses TRBV29-1 and TRBJ1-1; TRBD1 agrees at 8 bases. Trimming at V came to 7 bases and at J to 7 bases, leaving 14 bases not matched to a gene. CDR3 length equals 14 residues. Germline V gene sequence: CDR1 SQVTM, CDR2 ANQGSEA. The CDR3 coding sequence is TGCAGCGGGCAGAGACAGGGGAGGACTAGTGAAGCTTTCTTT. This sequence encodes CSGQRQGRTSEAFF.

This clone was seen just once. The gene calls are TRBV29-1 and TRBJ1-1; TRBD1 matches 9 bases. Unmatched junction bases numbered 5, after V lost 4 bases and J lost 5 bases. Germline CDR1 SQVTM, CDR2 ANQGSEA. The CDR3 contains 13 residues. Written as DNA, the CDR3 is TGCAGCGTTGTGAACAGGGGGCAGACTGAAGCTTTCTTT. Protein: CSVVNRGQTEAFF.

The V call is TRBV7-3, the J call TRBJ2-2, with TRBD2 as a possible D gene (5 bases). The germline V gene has CDR1 SGHTA and CDR2 FQGTGA. The CDR3 has 17 residues. Deletions cut 5 bases from V and 5 bases from J, with 21 bases between. Written as DNA, the CDR3 is TGTGCCAGCAGCCCCGTAGGACTTCCTTGGGAGACCGGGGAGCTGTTTTTT. It encodes CASSPVGLPWETGELFF.